This TCR beta chain is drawn from a study of T cells in localized non-small cell lung cancer. Study-level findings and limits: Higher adjacent-lung clonality was associated with shorter survival.

V lost 5 bases and J lost 1, with 9 bases in between. The CDR3 runs to 14 residues. This clone was detected a few times. Its target is not known. Profiled with immunoSEQ multiplex PCR; TCRdb holds only in-frame clones, not every one. Here the sample spans around 20,000 clones, about 90% being singletons. The sequence was collected from a woman aged 35 to 70 with stage I lung adenocarcinoma. V usage is TRBV23-1 and J usage is TRBJ2-4; D is perhaps TRBD1 or TRBD2 (6 bases each). TRBV23-1 is an ORF for which the function is uncertain. The material sequenced was peripheral blood, taken before any cancer treatment. The CDR3 DNA sequence: TGCGCCAGCAGTGGAGGGGGGGCCAAAAACATTCAGTACTTC. Protein product: CASSGGGAKNIQYF.